Listed below are T cell receptor beta chains from one sample, sequenced in a study of shared clonotypes between healthy human individuals. Sequencing used immunoSEQ multiplex PCR; TCRdb keeps in-frame clones, though not all of them. The table includes about 2,200,000 clones, about 92% detected once. The sample was naive CD8+ T cells from PBMCs. The receptor set was obtained from a young man in good health. Some clones in this sample may be carry-over from other donors' samples. The CDR3 runs from the conserved cysteine through the conserved F or W. Each record gives: CDR3 DNA, CDR3 protein, J gene, V gene, D gene, CDR3 length, clone size. D genes are given only for firm matches. Not every row has a clone size; where given, it reads once, few, many or a size class.

DNA: TGTGCCAGCAAAAAAGCCGGGGCCCCCTACGAGCAGTACTTC
CDR3: CASKKAGAPYEQYF
J: TRBJ2-7
V: TRBV27
D: NA
length: 14
size: NA

DNA: TGTGCCAGCAGTTTATATCGCGGGAGAAACTACGAGCAGTACTTC
CDR3: CASSLYRGRNYEQYF
J: TRBJ2-7
V: TRBV27
D: TRBD2
length: 15
size: NA

DNA: TGTGCCACCAAACTAGCGGGCTGGACCTACAATGAGCAGTTCTTC
CDR3: CATKLAGWTYNEQFF
J: TRBJ2-1
V: TRBV27
D: TRBD2
length: 15
size: NA

DNA: TGTGCGACAGGCGGGACGGGGGGCTACTACGAGCAGTACTTC
CDR3: CATGGTGGYYEQYF
J: TRBJ2-7
V: TRBV19
D: NA
length: 14
size: once

DNA: TGTGCCAGCAGCTTGTATCTGGGTATTACGAACACTGAAGCTTTCTTT
CDR3: CASSLYLGITNTEAFF
J: TRBJ1-1
V: TRBV5-6
D: NA
length: 16
size: NA

DNA: TGTGCCAGCAGCCTCGGACTAGGCGAATACAATGAGCAGTTCTTC
CDR3: CASSLGLGEYNEQFF
J: TRBJ2-1
V: TRBV11-2
D: TRBD2
length: 15
size: once

DNA: TGCGCCAGCAGCCAAGATACGAACAGAGTATCTAACTATGGCTACACCTTC
CDR3: CASSQDTNRVSNYGYTF
J: TRBJ1-2
V: TRBV4-1
D: NA
length: 17
size: NA

DNA: TGTGCCAGCAGCTGGGGGTCAGGGAGCACCGGGGAGCTGTTTTTT
CDR3: CASSWGSGSTGELFF
J: TRBJ2-2
V: TRBV7-9
D: NA
length: 15
size: NA

DNA: TGTGCCAGCAGCTTATTGGGCAGGCCGGATCAGCCCCAGCATTTT
CDR3: CASSLLGRPDQPQHF
J: TRBJ1-5
V: TRBV7-2
D: NA
length: 15
size: NA

DNA: TGTGCCACCTGCGTAGCGGGTTTCTACAATGAGCAGTTCTTC
CDR3: CATCVAGFYNEQFF
J: TRBJ2-1
V: TRBV15
D: TRBD2
length: 14
size: NA